The next 9 T cell receptor beta chains were all read from a single sample in a study of OX40 agonist ivuxolimab in advanced cancers. TCRdb's table, derived via immunoSEQ multiplex PCR, lists solely in-frame clones and lacks some. Among some 54,000 clones listed, over 60% were seen once. The sequenced sample was CD4+ or CD8+ T cells sorted from blood, obtained in a trial of the OX40 agonist ivuxolimab. The receptor source for this set is an adult with an advanced solid tumor such as melanoma, head and neck, liver or kidney cancer.

This clone was picked up one time. The rearrangement joins TRBV28 to TRBJ2-1, with D possibly being TRBD2 (6 bases). This CDR3 is built from 16 residues. V gave up 4 bases and J gave up 7 bases, with 20 bases separating them. CDR1 and CDR2 (germline): MDHEN, SYDVKM. Here the CDR3 DNA reads TGTGCCAGCAGTTCCCCCTCAGCGGGTAAGGGTAATGAGCAGTTCTTC. Its translation is CASSSPSAGKGNEQFF.

This sequence joins TRBV18 and TRBJ2-7; perhaps TRBD1 as D (6 bases). The V end lost 3 bases, the J end lost 7 bases, and 10 bases lay between the germline ends. Germline lookup yields CDR1 KGHSH and CDR2 LQKENI. The CDR3 has 12 amino acids. CDR3: CASSPLRGEQYF. CDR3 bases: TGTGCCAGCTCACCTTTAAGGGGGGAGCAGTACTTC.

To note about this clone: Other nucleotide sequences in the sample specify the same CDR3. This chain links TRBV28 with TRBJ2-5; 8 nucleotides line up with TRBD2. The CDR3 has 14 residues. Per the germline V gene, CDR1 is MDHEN and CDR2 is SYDVKM. V shed 4 bases and J 4 bases; nucleotides not matched to a gene: 5. The CDR3 spells CASSSTSVGETQYF. The CDR3 bases are TGTGCCAGCAGTTCGACTAGCGTGGGAGAGACCCAGTACTTC.

The table lists this clone with a few counts. The rearrangement uses TRBV11-2 and TRBJ1-1; D is possibly TRBD1 (6 bases). Trimming pared 4 bases from V and 0 bases from J, leaving 12 bases between. CDR3 length: 15 residues. Germline CDR1 and CDR2: SGHAT and FQNNGV. CDR3 bases: TGTGCCAGCAGCTACGTGGGGGGCTTGAACACTGAAGCTTTCTTT. This codes for CASSYVGGLNTEAFF.

This clone appeared a single time. The CDR3 DNA is TGTGCCAGCAGCGCCCCGGGGAGGGGCGGAGAGACCCAGTACTTC. Residues: CASSAPGRGGETQYF. This chain joins TRBV7-9 and TRBJ2-5; 7 bases are a match to TRBD2. The trim removed 5 bases at V and 4 bases at J, leaving 10 bases unmatched. The CDR3 covers 15 residues. Per the germline V gene, CDR1 is SEHNR and CDR2 is FQNEAQ (reference sequence).

Only a few counts were recorded for this clone. J is TRBJ1-5 and V is TRBV19, with no clear D. Trimming pared 4 bases from V and 6 bases from J, leaving 10 bases between. The germline V gene encodes CDR1 LNHDA and CDR2 SQIVND (reference sequence). This CDR3 region has 13 residues. In DNA, the CDR3 is TGTGCCAGTAGTACCTCATCTCGTCAGCCCCAGCATTTT. It specifies CASSTSSRQPQHF.

In DNA form, the CDR3 reads TGTGCCAGCAGCCCGAGAGTTCCAAGCGGGGGGACGTACAATGAGCAGTTCTTC. Its protein is CASSPRVPSGGTYNEQFF. This rearrangement joins TRBV7-2 to TRBJ2-1; 9 nucleotides match TRBD2. Unmatched junction bases numbered 15, after V lost 5 bases and J lost 4 bases. Germline assignment: CDR1 SGHTA and CDR2 FQGNSA. The CDR3 totals 18 residues. Together with reference TRBV7-2 and TRBJ2-1, the CDR3 gives the full variable domain: GAGVSQSPSNKVTEKGKDVELRCDPISGHTALYWYRQSLGQGLEFLIYFQGNSAPDKSGLPSDRFSAERTGGSVSTLTIQRTQQEDSAVYLCASSPRVPSGGTYNEQFFGPGTRLTVL.

The V call is TRBV7-2, the J call TRBJ2-7; 8 bases agree with TRBD1. This CDR3 contains 14 residues. The V segment lost 5 bases and the J segment 7 bases; nucleotides outside the gene matches: 10. The germline gives CDR1 SGHTA, CDR2 FQGNSA. CDR3 residues: CASSPTGQGGEQYF. CDR3 coding DNA: TGTGCCAGCAGCCCCACTGGACAGGGCGGGGAGCAGTACTTC.

V and J are TRBV6-6 and TRBJ2-5; no reliable D call. V was trimmed by 0 bases and J by 2 bases, leaving 4 bases between them. The germline V gene has CDR1 MNHNY and CDR2 SVGAGI (reference sequence). This CDR3 contains 13 residues. The DNA of the CDR3 is TGTGCCAGCAGTTACTCCAGACAAGAGACCCAGTACTTC. This sequence encodes CASSYSRQETQYF.